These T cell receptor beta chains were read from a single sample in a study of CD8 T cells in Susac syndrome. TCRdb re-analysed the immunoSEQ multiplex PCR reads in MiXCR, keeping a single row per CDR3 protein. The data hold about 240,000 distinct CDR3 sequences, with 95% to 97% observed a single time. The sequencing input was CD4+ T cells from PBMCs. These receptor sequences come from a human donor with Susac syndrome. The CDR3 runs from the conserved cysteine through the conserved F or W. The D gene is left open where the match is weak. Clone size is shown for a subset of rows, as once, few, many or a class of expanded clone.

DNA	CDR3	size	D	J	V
TGTGCCAGCAGCTTTTCGGCAGAGACCCAGTACTTC	CASSFSAETQYF	NA	NA	TRBJ2-5	TRBV7-9
TGCAGCGTTGAAACGTACAATGAGCAGTTCTTC	CSVETYNEQFF	NA	NA	TRBJ2-1	TRBV29-1
TGTGCCAGCAACCGGGACAGGGGTTACGAGCAGTACTTC	CASNRDRGYEQYF	once	TRBD1	TRBJ2-7	TRBV19
TGTGCCAGCAGCCCTCGGACAGCCCCCTACGAGCAGTACTTC	CASSPRTAPYEQYF	NA	NA	TRBJ2-7	TRBV4-2
TGTGCCAGTACCCGACTAGATGCCAATCAGCCCCAGCATTTT	CASTRLDANQPQHF	NA	NA	TRBJ1-5	TRBV19
TGTGCCAGCAGCTTAGGGCCTAGGCAGGGCGGCACTGAAGCTTTCTTT	CASSLGPRQGGTEAFF	NA	NA	TRBJ1-1	TRBV7-9
TGTGCCAGCAGCTTCTCGACAGGGGGTACCTACAATGAGCAGTTCTTC	CASSFSTGGTYNEQFF	NA	TRBD1	TRBJ2-1	TRBV11-2
TGTGCCAGCAGCGCCCGGCAAACAGGGACCGTCTACGAGCAGTACTTC	CASSARQTGTVYEQYF	NA	NA	TRBJ2-7	TRBV7-9
TGTGCCAGCAGTCCCACTAGCGGCCAACCACCAAACACCGGGGAGCTGTTTTTT	CASSPTSGQPPNTGELFF	NA	TRBD2	TRBJ2-2	TRBV12-3/TRBV12-4
TGTGCCAGCAGTTTATTCGATACGCAGTATTTT	CASSLFDTQYF	NA	NA	TRBJ2-3	TRBV27
TGTGCCAGTAGTATCCGGACAGTTCAAGAGACCCAGTACTTC	CASSIRTVQETQYF	few	NA	TRBJ2-5	TRBV19
TGTGCCAGCAGCACCCGCCAGCGGGAGAAGTGGGACGAGCAGTACTTC	CASSTRQREKWDEQYF	NA	TRBD2	TRBJ2-7	TRBV5-6
TGTGCCAGCAGCCCGGACGGACACGGGGGGTGGGAGTATGGCTACACCTTC	CASSPDGHGGWEYGYTF	NA	NA	TRBJ1-2	TRBV11-2
TGCAGTGCTGGTCAATATACTGGGGATGAAAAACTGTTTTTT	CSAGQYTGDEKLFF	NA	NA	TRBJ1-4	TRBV20-1
TGTGCCTGGAGTGTCCGAGATACGCAGTATTTT	CAWSVRDTQYF	few	NA	TRBJ2-3	TRBV30
TGTGCCAGTCACGCAGGGACATCCTATGGCTACACCTTC	CASHAGTSYGYTF	NA	NA	TRBJ1-2	TRBV12-3/TRBV12-4
TGCGCCAGCAGGCGTCAGGGTCGAGACACTGAAGCTTTCTTT	CASRRQGRDTEAFF	NA	NA	TRBJ1-1	TRBV5-1
TGCAGTGCCGACCGGGGACTGAGCTCCTACGAGCAGTACTTC	CSADRGLSSYEQYF	NA	NA	TRBJ2-7	TRBV20-1
TGTGCCAGCAGCGGAGAGGCGCAAAAGGGGGAGACCCAGTACTTC	CASSGEAQKGETQYF	NA	NA	TRBJ2-5	TRBV9
TGCGCCAGCAGCCAGGCCGGGAATGGCTACACCTTC	CASSQAGNGYTF	NA	NA	TRBJ1-2	TRBV23-1
TGCAGCGTTGGTCCCATCTGGGGGGACGGACACTACGAGCAGTACTTC	CSVGPIWGDGHYEQYF	once	NA	TRBJ2-7	TRBV29-1
TGTGCCAGCTGCGCCAGACAGGACTATGGCTACACCTTC	CASCARQDYGYTF	NA	NA	TRBJ1-2	TRBV28
TGTGCCAGCAGTACGAACAGGGACAGTCAGCCCCAGCATTTT	CASSTNRDSQPQHF	NA	TRBD1	TRBJ1-5	TRBV28
TGCGCCAGCAGGCCACAGGGCGGAACCAGCCTGTGTACCGGGGAGCTGTTTTTT	CASRPQGGTSLCTGELFF	NA	NA	TRBJ2-2	TRBV23-1
TGTGCCAGCAGTCAGAGAAGGGAGCAGTACTTC	CASSQRREQYF	NA	NA	TRBJ2-7	TRBV14
TGTGCCAGCAAGGGGGGGCACGTACTGTACATCGAGCAGTACTTC	CASKGGHVLYIEQYF	NA	NA	TRBJ2-7	TRBV28
TGCAGCGTTGGGGGGTACGGCGGCTACACCTTC	CSVGGYGGYTF	NA	NA	TRBJ1-2	TRBV29-1
TGTGCCAGCAGTTTAAGGGCGTACGTCTCCTACGAGCAGTACTTC	CASSLRAYVSYEQYF	NA	NA	TRBJ2-7	TRBV27
TGTGCCAGCAGCTTATTTTCCCGGGGGTGGACGGGGGAGGCCGACACTGAAGCTTTCTTT	CASSLFSRGWTGEADTEAFF	NA	NA	TRBJ1-1	TRBV11-1
TGTGCCAGCAGTGAAGCCAGGGCTGGCAATCAGCCCCAGCATTTT	CASSEARAGNQPQHF	NA	NA	TRBJ1-5	TRBV25-1
TGTGCCAGCAGTGATGGAGAGATGGTCGGAGAGACCCAGTACTTC	CASSDGEMVGETQYF	NA	NA	TRBJ2-5	TRBV25-1
TGTGCCAGCAGTTTATTAGAGTCGGCCCAGCATTTT	CASSLLESAQHF	once	NA	TRBJ1-5	TRBV28
TGTGCCAGCAGCCTCTTACAGGGTGTCGGGGAGCTGTTTTTT	CASSLLQGVGELFF	NA	NA	TRBJ2-2	TRBV11-3
TGTGCCATCCAGGGGAATAAGGGAAACATTCAGTACTTC	CAIQGNKGNIQYF	NA	NA	TRBJ2-4	TRBV10-3
TGTGCCAGCAGCGTAAACGGGGGACAGGCAAACGTCCTGACTTTC	CASSVNGGQANVLTF	NA	TRBD1	TRBJ2-6	TRBV9
TGTGCCAGCAGCCCCTCTCATCAACGGGGGTTCTATGGCTACACCTTC	CASSPSHQRGFYGYTF	NA	NA	TRBJ1-2	TRBV9
TGTGCCAGCAGTGAAGGGGGCAGCGGGGTTTATACCCAGTACTTC	CASSEGGSGVYTQYF	NA	TRBD2	TRBJ2-5	TRBV6-1
TGCGCCAGCAGCCGGGTGGGACAAATCCAAGAGACCCAGTACTTC	CASSRVGQIQETQYF	NA	NA	TRBJ2-5	TRBV5-1
TGTGCCAGCAGTTTGACTAGCGGGAAAGAGACCCAGTACTTC	CASSLTSGKETQYF	NA	TRBD2	TRBJ2-5	TRBV28
TGCAGTCAGCAAAGGGAGAATAAAGCTTTCTTT	CSQQRENKAFF	NA	NA	TRBJ1-1	TRBV29-1
TGTGCCTGGAGACCTAGGGGGAGCGGGAGCTCCTACAATGAGCAGTTCTTC	CAWRPRGSGSSYNEQFF	NA	TRBD2	TRBJ2-1	TRBV30
TGCAGTGCTAGAGATCGTCAGGGACAGGGCTACACCTTC	CSARDRQGQGYTF	NA	TRBD1	TRBJ1-2	TRBV20-1
TGTGCCAGCAGCTTCCTAGCTTTTAGGGGGACTAATGAAAAACTGTTTTTT	CASSFLAFRGTNEKLFF	NA	NA	TRBJ1-4	TRBV11-2
TGTGCCTGGAGTGTTGGGCCCCTTAAGGGGGATACGCAGTATTTT	CAWSVGPLKGDTQYF	NA	NA	TRBJ2-3	TRBV30
TGTGCTAGCTTTTTACAGGACTCTGGGGCCAACGTCCTGACTTTC	CASFLQDSGANVLTF	NA	NA	TRBJ2-6	TRBV7-7
TGTGCCAGCCAGTTTTTCAGCTCTGGGGCCAACGTCCTGACTTTC	CASQFFSSGANVLTF	NA	NA	TRBJ2-6	TRBV10-3
TGCAGTGCTATCCGATCAGCACTAGCCAAAAACATTCAGTACTTC	CSAIRSALAKNIQYF	NA	NA	TRBJ2-4	TRBV20-1
TGTGCCAGCAGTACCGTGAGCGGGAGCCTCTTCCAAGAGACCCAGTACTTC	CASSTVSGSLFQETQYF	NA	TRBD2	TRBJ2-5	TRBV6-1
TGTGCCTGGCCGGGGTCGAACACCGGGGAGCTGTTTTTT	CAWPGSNTGELFF	NA	NA	TRBJ2-2	TRBV30
TGTGCCAGCAGCTCCTCTGACAGAACCTATGGCTACACCTTC	CASSSSDRTYGYTF	once	NA	TRBJ1-2	TRBV7-9
TGTGCCAGCAGCTTTCAGAGCGGCCACACAGATACGCAGTATTTT	CASSFQSGHTDTQYF	NA	NA	TRBJ2-3	TRBV7-2
TGTGCCAGCAGTAAGCAACCGGGCCAGGGGGAGAACTCCTACGAGCAGTACTTC	CASSKQPGQGENSYEQYF	once	TRBD1	TRBJ2-7	TRBV6-1
TGTGCCAGCAGCGTAGGGGGAGGCCTAGGACAGCCCCAGCATTTT	CASSVGGGLGQPQHF	NA	NA	TRBJ1-5	TRBV9
TGTGCCATCAGTGAGCGACTTGGGACAGGGGGGAACTATGGCTACACCTTC	CAISERLGTGGNYGYTF	NA	TRBD1	TRBJ1-2	TRBV10-3
TGCAGTGCTACTAGTATGGGTCAGAAATGGACTGAAGCTTTCTTT	CSATSMGQKWTEAFF	NA	NA	TRBJ1-1	TRBV20-1